The source of this T cell receptor beta chain is a study of blood T cell repertoires in COVID-19. Study-level information: COVID-19 samples collected from the United States, Italy and Spain covered acute and convalescent phases. PBMCs, B-cell-depleted T cells, or T cells were the source of the cDNA or gDNA that made up the material.

The CDR3 consists of 16 residues. Germline V gene data show CDR1 as LGHDT and CDR2 as YNNKEL (reference sequence). V was shortened by 4 bases and J by 2 bases, with 17 bases between the two germline ends. The table came from immunoSEQ multiplex PCR; TCRdb's copy has only in-frame clones and leaves some out. The data hold 200,000 to 300,000 clones, with around 86% observed a single time. The clonotype comes from a woman in her thirties who had recovered from COVID-19. Sequencing was carried out using peripheral blood. V is TRBV3-1 (or the pseudogene TRBV3-2) and J is TRBJ2-5; TRBD1 is a possible D gene (6 bases). The CDR3 loop is CASSRLEGVSQETQYF. The CDR3 region has the DNA TGTGCCAGCAGCCGGTTAGAGGGGGTGTCTCAAGAGACCCAGTACTTC.